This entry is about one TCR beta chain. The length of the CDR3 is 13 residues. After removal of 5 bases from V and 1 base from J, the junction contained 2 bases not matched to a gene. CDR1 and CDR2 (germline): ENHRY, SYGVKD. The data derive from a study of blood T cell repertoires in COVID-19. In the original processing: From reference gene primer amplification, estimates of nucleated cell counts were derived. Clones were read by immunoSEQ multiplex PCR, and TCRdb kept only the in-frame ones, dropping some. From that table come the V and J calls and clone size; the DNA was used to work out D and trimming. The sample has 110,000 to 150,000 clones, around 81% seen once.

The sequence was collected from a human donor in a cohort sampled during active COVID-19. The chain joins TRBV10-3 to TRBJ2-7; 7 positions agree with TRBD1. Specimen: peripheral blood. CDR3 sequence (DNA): TGTGCCATCAGTACAGGGGCATCCTACGAGCAGTACTTC. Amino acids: CAISTGASYEQYF.